This TCR beta chain was sequenced in a study of blood T cell repertoires in COVID-19. CDR1 is ENHRY, CDR2 SYGVKD, per germline. With 8 bases removed from V and 5 bases from J, the gap between germline ends came to 18 bases. This CDR3 region has 14 residues. Generated by immunoSEQ multiplex PCR, the TCRdb table keeps only in-frame clones and is missing some. Here the sample spans about 94,000 clones, about 80% being singletons. The sample comprised peripheral blood. This TCR was sampled from a man aged 60-69 years with acute or convalescent COVID-19. This chain joins TRBV10-3 and TRBJ2-5; the D gene is possibly TRBD2 (5 bases). The CDR3 sequence is CAIGAAAGGETQYF. The CDR3 DNA sequence: TGTGCCATCGGTGCCGCGGCGGGCGGGGAGACCCAGTACTTC.